Following are 27 T cell receptor beta chains from one sample sequenced in a study of cytomegalovirus exposure and HLA in healthy donors. PCR employed 60 Vbeta and 13 Jbeta primers. Measured with immunoSEQ multiplex PCR; TCRdb has only the in-frame clones, and not every one. Among about 94,000 clones listed, 60% to 80% were seen once. The sample consisted of PBMCs. The receptors shown here come from a woman between 35 and 50 years old in good health and CMV-seronegative.

This chain connects TRBV18 to TRBJ2-7, with 9 bases fitting TRBD1. CDR1 is KGHSH, CDR2 LQKENI, per germline. The CDR3 is 17 amino acids. Trimming at V came to 3 bases and at J to 3 bases, leaving 12 bases not matched to a gene. CDR3 residues: CASSPLPPGQGFYEQYF. In nucleotides, the CDR3 is TGTGCCAGCTCACCCCTCCCTCCGGGACAGGGTTTCTACGAGCAGTACTTC.

This chain uses TRBV5-5 with TRBJ2-2, with 9 positions matching TRBD1. Germline assignment: CDR1 SGHKS and CDR2 YYEKEE (reference sequence). This CDR3 region has 15 residues. Unmatched junction bases numbered 8, after V lost 4 bases and J lost 7 bases. DNA for the CDR3: TGTGCCAGCAGCCCTGGGACAGGGTATCGCGGGGAGCTGTTTTTT. Protein product: CASSPGTGYRGELFF.

The chain employs TRBV4-3 and TRBJ1-6; unclear D gene. This CDR3 has 13 amino acids. Looked up from germline, CDR1 is LGHNA and CDR2 is YSLEER. V lost 0 bases to trimming and J lost 7 bases, with 4 bases between them. The CDR3 here is CASSQERNSPLHF. CDR3 coding DNA: TGCGCCAGCAGCCAAGAGAGGAATTCACCCCTCCACTTT.

The chain has TRBV6-5 and TRBJ1-3; D gene unclear. The germline V gene encodes CDR1 MNHEY and CDR2 SVGAGI. V gave up 6 bases and J gave up 0 bases, with 12 bases separating them. This CDR3 spans 15 amino acids. CDR3 DNA: TGTGCCAGCAGCTTAGCCTCGGGCTCTGGAAACACCATATATTTT. Its protein product is CASSLASGSGNTIYF.

The chain employs TRBV13 and TRBJ2-7; 9 nucleotides match TRBD1. CDR3 length equals 17 residues. V gave up 5 bases and J gave up 6 bases; unmatched junction bases: 17. The germline V gene has CDR1 PRHDT and CDR2 FYEKMQ (reference sequence). In DNA form, the CDR3 reads TGTGCCAGCAGCCCCGTAACCCGGGACAGGGAATGGGCCGAGCAGTACTTC. This encodes CASSPVTRDREWAEQYF.

The chain employs TRBV6-1 and TRBJ1-1; possibly TRBD1 for D (5 bases). CDR3 length: 14 residues. CDR1 and CDR2 from the germline V gene are MNHNS and SASEGT. Trimming stripped 5 bases from V and 4 bases from J, with 14 bases between. The CDR3 loop is CASSLRAGGTEAFF. DNA for the CDR3: TGTGCCAGCAGTCTCAGGGCCGGCGGCACTGAAGCTTTCTTT.

V is TRBV9 and J is TRBJ1-5, with a weak D call TRBD1 (5 bases). Germline lookup yields CDR1 SGDLS and CDR2 YYNGEE. The V gene lost 3 bases and the J gene lost 5 bases, with 9 bases spanning the gap. This CDR3 contains 13 residues. The CDR3 loop is CASSAQGDQPQHF. The CDR3 DNA reads as TGTGCCAGCAGCGCCCAGGGTGATCAGCCCCAGCATTTT.

The J gene is TRBJ2-7, the V gene TRBV28, with no clear D. The CDR3 runs 12 residues. The V end lost 3 bases, the J end lost 6 bases, and 9 bases lay between the germline ends. Germline CDR1 reads MDHEN; CDR2 reads SYDVKM. CDR3 amino acids: CASSFPQVEQYF. The CDR3 coding sequence is TGTGCCAGCAGTTTTCCCCAGGTCGAGCAGTACTTC.

The chain couples TRBV11-2 to TRBJ2-2, with 7 bases lining up with TRBD1. Germline trimming cut 4 bases from V and 0 bases from J; bases unmatched to any gene: 2. The CDR3 spans 15 residues. Germline V gene data show CDR1 as SGHAT and CDR2 as FQNNGV. CDR3 amino acids: CASSSGTANTGELFF. In DNA, the CDR3 is TGTGCCAGCAGCTCAGGGACAGCGAACACCGGGGAGCTGTTTTTT.

In nucleotides, the CDR3 is TGTGCCAGCAGTCTAACTAGCGGTTGGAACGAGCAGTACTTC. This sequence encodes CASSLTSGWNEQYF. The rearrangement joins TRBV28 to TRBJ2-7, with 8 bases that match TRBD2. The CDR3 has 14 residues. J was trimmed by 5 bases and V by 5 bases; bases with no gene match: 8. Germline V gene lookup returns CDR1 MDHEN and CDR2 SYDVKM.

V is TRBV5-6 and J is TRBJ2-7; TRBD1 matches 7 bases. The CDR3 has 15 residues. Germline CDR1 is SGHDT and CDR2 is YYEEEE. V lost 0 bases, J lost 2 bases, and 5 bases stayed unmatched. For the CDR3, the DNA is TGTGCCAGCAGCTTGGGCCCGGACAGGACCTACGAGCAGTACTTC. This encodes CASSLGPDRTYEQYF.

The rearrangement joins TRBV4-1 to TRBJ1-1, with D possibly being TRBD1 (5 bases). V dropped 1 base and J dropped 0 bases, with 12 bases sitting between them. Germline CDR1 reads MGHRA; CDR2 reads YSYEKL. The CDR3 has 16 amino acids. CDR3 amino acids: CASSQGRGGMNTEAFF. In DNA form, the CDR3 reads TGCGCCAGCAGCCAAGGGCGGGGGGGGATGAACACTGAAGCTTTCTTT.

The V and J genes are TRBV6-1 and TRBJ1-5; 7 nucleotides match TRBD1. This CDR3 has 12 residues. Germline CDR1 reads MNHNS; CDR2 reads SASEGT. CDR3 sequence (DNA): TGTAGAACCGGGACAGACAATCAGCCCCAGCATTTT. It codes for CRTGTDNQPQHF.

This clone was seen a handful of times. The chain is built from TRBV10-3 and TRBJ1-4; the D gene is possibly TRBD1 (5 bases). The V end was cut by 3 bases, the J end by 3 bases, with 11 bases between. The CDR3 is 15 residues long. Germline lookup yields CDR1 ENHRY and CDR2 SYGVKD. CDR3 DNA sequence: TGTGCCATCAGTGAAGGGGCAGGGCCTAATGAAAAACTGTTTTTT. Translation: CAISEGAGPNEKLFF.

The rearrangement uses TRBV5-1 and TRBJ1-1, with unresolved D. Germline V gene lookup returns CDR1 SGHRS and CDR2 YFSETQ. V shed 1 base and J shed 4 bases, with 14 bases lying between them. The CDR3 contains 15 residues. CDR3 DNA: TGCGCCAGCAGCTTGACCGGGGTCGGGAGCACTGAAGCTTTCTTT. It is translated as CASSLTGVGSTEAFF.

This chain connects TRBV5-1 to TRBJ1-2; 7 bases are shared with TRBD1. The CDR3 is made up of 13 amino acids. Germline V gives CDR1 SGHRS, CDR2 YFSETQ. The trim removed 4 bases at V and 8 bases at J, leaving 8 bases unmatched. This CDR3 is CASSIDRGGGYTF. Written as DNA, the CDR3 is TGCGCCAGCAGCATAGACCGAGGGGGCGGCTACACCTTC.

This clone was recorded a few times. V gene TRBV4-1 combines with J gene TRBJ1-4, with D uncertain. This CDR3 spans 15 amino acids. Trimming stripped 2 bases from V and 1 base from J, with 8 bases between. The germline V gene has CDR1 MGHRA and CDR2 YSYEKL. The CDR3 is CASSQLGGTNEKLFF. The CDR3 DNA is TGCGCCAGCAGCCAATTGGGAGGAACTAATGAAAAACTGTTTTTT.

V is TRBV27 and J is TRBJ1-3, with D perhaps TRBD1 (6 bases). V lost 2 bases to trimming and J lost 0 bases, with 11 bases between them. CDR1 and CDR2 (germline): MNHEY, SMNVEV (reference sequence). This CDR3 has 16 residues. In nucleotides, the CDR3 is TGTGCCAGCAGTTTAGACAGGCCAAGCTCTGGAAACACCATATATTTT. Its translation is CASSLDRPSSGNTIYF.

The V and J genes are TRBV28 and TRBJ1-2; 8 nucleotides align to TRBD1. CDR1 and CDR2 from the germline V gene are MDHEN and SYDVKM. CDR3 length: 13 residues. With V trimmed by 7 bases and J by 2 bases, 3 bases remained unmatched. The CDR3 is CASTRTGNYGYTF. DNA of the CDR3: TGTGCCAGCACAAGGACAGGGAACTATGGCTACACCTTC.

This rearrangement joins TRBV7-9 to TRBJ1-3, with D hard to call. The CDR3 has 12 residues. Germline CDR1 and CDR2: SEHNR and FQNEAQ (reference sequence). Trimming removed 5 bases from V and 10 bases from J, with 12 bases in between. CDR3 in amino acids: CASSRSETTIYF. CDR3 nucleotides: TGTGCCAGCAGCCGATCCGAAACAACCATATATTTT.

The genes are TRBV7-9 and TRBJ1-5, with D hard to call. V was cut by 1 base and J by 4 bases, with 8 bases left in between. Germline CDR1 is SEHNR and CDR2 is FQNEAQ (reference sequence). This CDR3 has 14 amino acids. The CDR3 nucleotides read TGTGCCAGCAGCTTAGGTACAGAAAATCAGCCCCAGCATTTT. This translates into CASSLGTENQPQHF.

The genes are TRBV19 and TRBJ1-4; possibly TRBD1 for D (6 bases). Germline V gene data show CDR1 as LNHDA and CDR2 as SQIVND (reference sequence). The CDR3 totals 14 residues. Trimming removed 3 bases from V and 4 bases from J, with 9 bases in between. The CDR3 DNA follows: TGTGCCAGTAGTATTGGACAGTATAATGAAAAACTGTTTTTT. Translated: CASSIGQYNEKLFF.

Concerning this clone itself: At one boundary the junction diverges from the germline segment, which might be a read error. The chain couples TRBV6-1 to TRBJ1-1; TRBD1 might be the D (6 bases). The CDR3 loop spans 14 amino acids. CDR1 and CDR2 from the germline V gene are MNHNS and SASEGT. CDR3 residues: CASMQAPRDTEPFF. CDR3 DNA sequence: TGTGCCAGCATGCAGGCCCCAAGGGACACTGAACCTTTCTTT.

This clone was observed a handful of times. The CDR3 coding sequence is TGTGCCAGCGGGTTGGGCCAGGGTCACACTGAAGCTTTCTTT. It translates to CASGLGQGHTEAFF. The chain uses TRBV6-9 and TRBJ1-1, with TRBD1 as a possible D gene (5 bases). The CDR3 is 14 residues long. Trimming left V 8 bases short and J 3 bases short, with 16 bases between. The germline gives CDR1 MNHGY, CDR2 SVAAGI.

This clone was counted between two and nine times. V and J are TRBV7-3 and TRBJ1-1, with D uncertain. Trimming removed 6 bases at V and 2 bases at J, with 13 bases between. The V gene's germline CDR1 is SGHTA and CDR2 FQGTGA. This CDR3 spans 14 amino acids. In DNA form, the CDR3 reads TGTGCCAGCAGAGCCCAACGGGGAAACACTGAAGCTTTCTTT. It encodes CASRAQRGNTEAFF.

The chain joins TRBV19 to TRBJ1-6; weak D call: TRBD1 (6 bases). Germline CDR1 LNHDA, CDR2 SQIVND (reference sequence). The V and J ends lost 7 bases and 7 bases respectively, with 17 bases between them. The CDR3 runs to 15 residues. The CDR3 sequence is CASTPRQAENSPLHF. CDR3 DNA sequence: TGTGCCAGTACTCCACGACAGGCGGAGAATTCACCCCTCCACTTT.

V usage is TRBV2 and J usage is TRBJ1-4; D unresolved. The V and J ends lost 5 bases and 11 bases respectively, with 9 bases between them. The CDR3 runs to 11 residues. The germline V gene has CDR1 SNHLY and CDR2 FYNNEI. DNA for the CDR3: TGTGCCAGCAGTCCGCGGCAGAAACTGTTTTTT. Translated, it gives CASSPRQKLFF.